This T cell receptor beta chain was sequenced for a study of T cells after yellow fever vaccination. Study background: Each low-cell-number fraction was prepared by means of SMART-Seq v4 Ultra Low Input. Findings and limits, study-wide: Contaminants from the bulk population, in the form of abundant clonotypes, could be found in FACS-sorted repertoires.

A 5'RACE template-switching step, the method used to make TCR cDNA, added a universal primer site and UMIs. TCRdb used MiXCR to reprocess the 5' RACE reads, holding one entry per CDR3 protein. The sample holds hundreds of thousands of distinct CDR3 sequences, about 19% seen once. In this sample, this clonotype turned up a few times. The antigen remains undetermined. The sample was PBMCs, taken 15 days after the yellow fever booster vaccination. The clonotype originates from a man aged 30 to 39 who received the YFV17D yellow fever vaccine.

The CDR3: CATSRDPLGRGANVLTF. The CDR3, as DNA: TGTGCCACCAGCAGAGATCCTTTGGGGCGAGGGGCCAACGTCCTGACTTTC. The chain has TRBV15 and TRBJ2-6, with D perhaps matching TRBD1 (5 bases). The V gene lost 0 bases and the J gene lost 4 bases, with 13 bases spanning the gap. The CDR3 spans 17 residues. Germline V gene sequence: CDR1 LNHNV, CDR2 YYDKDF (reference sequence).